These T cell receptor beta chains were read from a single sample in a study of OX40 agonist ivuxolimab in advanced cancers. Method: immunoSEQ multiplex PCR; TCRdb's copy keeps in-frame clones and lacks some. The repertoire has 40,000 to 45,000 clones, 75% to 90% of them found once; the top ten carry 0.35% to 0.45%. The sequencing used CD4+ or CD8+ T cells sorted from blood, collected in a trial of the OX40 agonist ivuxolimab. All receptors derive from an adult with an advanced solid tumor such as melanoma, head and neck, liver or kidney cancer. CDR3s include the opening cysteine and the closing phenylalanine or tryptophan. A D gene is named only where the DNA matches it firmly. Size tells how often a clone was seen (once, few, many) or the class of an expanded clone, and some rows leave it out.

size	V	D	J	CDR3	DNA
few	TRBV27	.	TRBJ2-2	CASSLMAGVTGELFF	TGTGCCAGCAGTTTAATGGCAGGGGTGACCGGGGAGCTGTTTTTT
.	TRBV7-2	.	TRBJ2-3	CASSLWGGSDTQYF	TGTGCCAGCAGCTTATGGGGAGGATCAGATACGCAGTATTTT
.	TRBV5-1	TRBD2	TRBJ2-1	CASSLERLAGDNEQFF	TGCGCCAGCAGCTTAGAGAGGCTAGCGGGGGACAATGAGCAGTTCTTC
.	TRBV4-3	.	TRBJ1-2	CASSQDYGKNYGYTF	TGCGCCAGCAGCCAAGATTACGGGAAAAACTATGGCTACACCTTC
.	TRBV5-6	TRBD1	TRBJ1-1	CASSFYGQVDTEAFF	TGTGCCAGCAGCTTCTACGGACAGGTAGACACTGAAGCTTTCTTT
.	TRBV27	TRBD2	TRBJ2-7	CASFKSGSGTYEQYF	TGTGCCAGCTTCAAAAGCGGGAGTGGTACCTACGAGCAGTACTTC
.	TRBV2	.	TRBJ2-3	CATPNLSDTQYF	TGTGCCACCCCGAACCTCTCAGATACGCAGTATTTT
.	TRBV5-4	.	TRBJ1-4	CASSWREGKLFF	TGTGCCAGCAGCTGGAGAGAGGGAAAACTGTTTTTT
.	TRBV4-1	TRBD2	TRBJ2-2	CASSGRTRSTGELFF	TGCGCCAGCAGCGGAAGGACTAGATCTACCGGGGAGCTGTTTTTT
few	TRBV6-1	.	TRBJ2-7	CASNLGVTGSYEQYF	TGTGCCAGCAACCTAGGAGTTACTGGCTCCTACGAGCAGTACTTC
.	TRBV5-1	.	TRBJ1-1	CASSQTQRAAEAFF	TGCGCCAGCAGCCAGACGCAACGCGCAGCTGAAGCTTTCTTT
.	TRBV29-1	.	TRBJ2-7	CSVLRDGVSSYEQYF	TGCAGCGTCCTCCGGGACGGAGTTAGCTCCTACGAGCAGTACTTC
.	TRBV27	.	TRBJ1-2	CASSLTSGRNYGYTF	TGTGCCAGCAGTTTAACGTCTGGGCGAAACTATGGCTACACCTTC
.	TRBV27	.	TRBJ1-4	CASTGSTNEKLFF	TGTGCCAGCACGGGCTCAACTAATGAAAAACTGTTTTTT
.	TRBV7-8	TRBD2	TRBJ2-3	CASSSRWDYPSTDTQYF	TGTGCCAGCAGCTCCCGTTGGGACTATCCTAGCACAGATACGCAGTATTTT
.	TRBV2	.	TRBJ1-1	CASSGQMNTEAFF	TGTGCCAGCAGTGGACAGATGAACACTGAAGCTTTCTTT
.	TRBV29-1	.	TRBJ1-2	CSVAGIRGYTF	TGCAGCGTTGCTGGGATCCGCGGCTACACCTTC
few	TRBV7-9	.	TRBJ1-1	CASSLGSGTEAFF	TGTGCCAGCAGCTTGGGGTCGGGAACTGAAGCTTTCTTT
once	TRBV6-5	.	TRBJ2-4	CASSLGRGSENIQYF	TGTGCCAGCAGTTTGGGGCGGGGATCCGAAAACATTCAGTACTTC
.	TRBV30	TRBD1	TRBJ1-1	CASTRQGMNTEAFF	TGTGCCTCCACCCGACAGGGGATGAACACTGAAGCTTTCTTT
.	TRBV19	.	TRBJ1-3	CASSRTAGNTIYF	TGTGCCAGTAGTAGAACAGCAGGAAACACCATATATTTT
.	TRBV5-5	TRBD1	TRBJ2-2	CASSLDFRDRGLTGELFF	TGTGCCAGCAGCTTGGATTTCAGGGACAGGGGGCTCACCGGGGAGCTGTTTTTT
.	TRBV5-1	TRBD2	TRBJ2-2	CASSSGLAGVTGELFF	TGCGCCAGCAGCTCGGGACTAGCGGGAGTTACCGGGGAGCTGTTTTTT
.	TRBV19	.	TRBJ1-2	CASIPDHRNYGYTF	TGTGCCAGTATTCCGGACCATAGGAACTATGGCTACACCTTC
.	TRBV7-8	.	TRBJ2-1	CASRFAGDSSYNEQFF	TGTGCCAGCAGGTTCGCCGGGGATAGCTCCTACAATGAGCAGTTCTTC
.	TRBV2	.	TRBJ1-4	CASSELGITNEKLFF	TGTGCCAGCAGTGAACTGGGGATCACTAATGAAAAACTGTTTTTT
few	TRBV4-1	TRBD2	TRBJ2-7	CASSPRWGGSYEQYF	TGCGCCAGCAGCCCGAGGTGGGGGGGGAGCTACGAGCAGTACTTC
.	TRBV29-1	TRBD1	TRBJ2-1	CGSQGAYNEQFF	TGCGGATCACAGGGGGCCTACAATGAGCAGTTCTTC
.	TRBV30	TRBD1	TRBJ1-1	CAWSVQDRPTEAFF	TGTGCCTGGAGTGTCCAGGACAGGCCCACTGAAGCTTTCTTT
.	TRBV5-1	.	TRBJ2-7	CASSPENSGAKGSYEQYF	TGCGCCAGCAGCCCCGAAAATTCGGGGGCCAAGGGATCCTACGAGCAGTACTTC
.	TRBV10-3	TRBD2	TRBJ2-1	CAIRREGREQFF	TGTGCCATCAGGCGGGAGGGCCGAGAGCAGTTCTTC
.	TRBV2	TRBD1	TRBJ1-2	CASSERDSQIVGYTF	TGTGCCAGCAGTGAGCGGGACAGCCAAATAGTCGGCTACACCTTC
.	TRBV5-1	TRBD1	TRBJ1-3	CASSLVPTGDYSGNTIYF	TGCGCCAGCAGCTTGGTTCCTACAGGGGACTACTCTGGAAACACCATATATTTT
.	TRBV28	TRBD2	TRBJ2-1	CASSRRGSGFVNEQFF	TGTGCCAGCAGTCGGCGCGGGAGTGGTTTTGTCAATGAGCAGTTCTTC
few	TRBV5-1	TRBD1	TRBJ1-1	CASSLGQANTEAFF	TGCGCCAGCAGCCTCGGACAGGCGAACACTGAAGCTTTCTTT
few	TRBV5-1	TRBD1	TRBJ2-1	CASSLGTGGSLSSYNEQFF	TGCGCCAGCAGCTTGGGGACAGGGGGCTCGTTAAGCTCCTACAATGAGCAGTTCTTC
.	TRBV5-4	.	TRBJ1-2	CASSWTDDGYTF	TGTGCCAGCAGCTGGACAGACGATGGCTACACCTTC
.	TRBV27	.	TRBJ2-7	CASRTGAYEQYF	TGTGCCAGCAGGACGGGGGCCTACGAGCAGTACTTC
once	TRBV28	TRBD1	TRBJ1-2	CASSLGDRGQAGYTF	TGTGCCAGCAGTTTAGGGGACAGGGGGCAGGCTGGCTACACCTTC
.	TRBV19	.	TRBJ1-5	CASSTPFGAESNQPQHF	TGTGCCAGTAGCACCCCCTTCGGGGCGGAAAGCAATCAGCCCCAGCATTTT
once	TRBV7-2	.	TRBJ1-3	CASRPRLASGNTIYF	TGTGCCAGCAGACCAAGGCTTGCCTCTGGAAACACCATATATTTT
.	TRBV7-8	TRBD2	TRBJ2-7	CASSPWASGGRDYEQYF	TGTGCCAGCTCCCCTTGGGCTAGCGGTGGAAGGGACTACGAGCAGTACTTC
.	TRBV7-2	.	TRBJ2-1	CASNRDLKRDEQFF	TGTGCCAGCAATCGGGACTTGAAACGGGATGAGCAGTTCTTC
.	TRBV5-6	TRBD1	TRBJ2-5	CASSPSGGVGETQYF	TGTGCCAGCAGCCCTTCAGGGGGCGTGGGGGAGACCCAGTACTTC
.	TRBV7-9	.	TRBJ1-2	CASSLGGAASYGYTF	TGTGCCAGCAGCTTAGGAGGGGCCGCGTCCTATGGCTACACCTTC
once	TRBV7-2	.	TRBJ1-1	CASSLQENTEAFF	TGTGCCAGCAGCTTGCAGGAGAACACTGAAGCTTTCTTT
.	TRBV6-1	TRBD1	TRBJ2-1	CASSLGQGSYNEQFF	TGTGCCAGCAGCTTAGGACAGGGCTCCTACAATGAGCAGTTCTTC
once	TRBV6-1	.	TRBJ1-5	CASSAGSRLPQHF	TGTGCCAGCAGTGCCGGGAGTCGGCTGCCCCAGCATTTT
.	TRBV11-3	TRBD2	TRBJ2-1	CASSLNSGSSYNEQFF	TGTGCCAGCAGCTTAAATAGCGGGAGTTCCTACAATGAGCAGTTCTTC
.	TRBV10-3	.	TRBJ2-2	CAIKGGSGGGPNTGELFF	TGTGCCATCAAGGGTGGAAGCGGTGGGGGTCCAAACACCGGGGAGCTGTTTTTT
once	TRBV5-8	.	TRBJ2-7	CASSGRDRYEQYF	TGTGCCAGCAGCGGCAGGGATAGGTACGAGCAGTACTTC
few	TRBV28	TRBD1	TRBJ1-6	CANQQGNSPLHF	TGTGCCAACCAACAGGGGAATTCACCCCTCCACTTT
.	TRBV10-3	.	TRBJ2-1	CAISESGGRSYNEQFF	TGTGCCATCAGTGAGTCTGGGGGACGCTCCTACAATGAGCAGTTCTTC
.	TRBV12-5	.	TRBJ2-2	CASGLGSGIIGGGELFF	TGTGCTAGTGGTTTGGGCTCAGGTATAATAGGCGGCGGGGAGCTGTTTTTT